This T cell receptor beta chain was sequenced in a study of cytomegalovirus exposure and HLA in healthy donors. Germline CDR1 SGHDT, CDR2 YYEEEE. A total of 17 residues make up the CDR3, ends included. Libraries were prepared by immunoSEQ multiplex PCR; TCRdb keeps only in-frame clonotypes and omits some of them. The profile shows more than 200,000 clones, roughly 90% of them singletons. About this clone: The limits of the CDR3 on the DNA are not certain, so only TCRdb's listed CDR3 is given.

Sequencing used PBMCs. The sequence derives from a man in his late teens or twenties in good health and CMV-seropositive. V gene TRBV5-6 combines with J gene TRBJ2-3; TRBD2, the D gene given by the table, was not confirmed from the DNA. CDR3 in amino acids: CASSYSGRASGRDTQYF.